Included here is one TCR beta chain sequence, with context. What antigen it recognizes has not been identified. No much larger clone is present one base from it, and per-base qualities are unavailable. The CDR3 holds 12 amino acids from the cysteine to the phenylalanine. CDR3 DNA only is kept here, 36 bases in frame from base 1. Taken from the germline V gene (reference sequence), the CDR1 and CDR2 loops are SEHNR and FQNEAQ. V loses 5 bases, J loses 8 bases, and the germline ends lie 12 bases apart. The data were taken from a study of metastatic and nonmetastatic thyroid tumors (dated by TCRdb to the early 2020s). In the study overall: Repertoires from peripheral blood and from tumor or nodule tissue samples of malignant and benign thyroid patients were compared.

The library was made by PCR. Sequencing was performed on an Illumina HiSeq 4000. The TCR beta-chain CDR3 region of each patient was profiled by high-throughput sequencing. On the authors' methods: Drawing on CDR3 differences between clinicopathological groups, the researchers built a classifier meant to tell apart patients with distant-metastatic papillary thyroid cancer. Repertoire diversity was assessed with the Shannon index, and tumor-blood repertoire similarity with the Morisita-Horn index. TCRdb trimmed the raw reads at Q25, called clones with MiXCR and kept productive beta chains. TCRdb, not the authors, supplied the V and J calls. Recorded for this sample are about 17,000 clones; 23% of them occurred a single time. The top ten hold less than 9% of the sample. Before undergoing thyroid surgery, none of the patients had been given any kind of treatment. Using T-cell receptor beta sequencing, the researchers looked back retrospectively at clinical samples from patients, gathered between about 2012 and 2018.

The study at large found these results: In both blood and tumor samples, TCR beta diversity was reported to be significantly higher in malignant tumors than in benign nodules.

The source is a female donor with papillary thyroid cancer or a benign thyroid nodule (not recorded which). Some clones in this sample may be carry-over from other donors' samples. The chain is made from TRBV7-9 and TRBJ2-5; the D gene lacks a confident call. Sequenced input: adjacent normal tissue. Here the CDR3 is given as CASSPTECTQYF. The nucleotide sequence reads as follows: TGTGCCAGCAGCCCGACGGAGTGTACCCAGTACTTC.